This is a list of T cell receptor beta chains from one sample in a study of T-cell memory formation after mild COVID-19. TCRdb recomputed calls from the 5' RACE reads with MiXCR, one row per CDR3 protein. The sample contains 140,000 or so distinct CDR3 sequences, around 5.8% of which appear only once. The sequencing input was PBMCs or a T cell subset sorted from them (not recorded which). These TCRs come from an adult woman who had mild COVID-19 (a few samples of this study predate the infection). Cell type and time point are not known. CDR3s include the opening cysteine and the closing phenylalanine or tryptophan. D genes are given only for firm matches. Only some rows state a clone size, as once, few, many or a class for expanded clones.

j_call d_call cdr3_length v_call clone_size cdr3_nt cdr3_aa
TRBJ2-1 . 14 TRBV7-2 . TGTGCCAGCACTAATAGGAGACAGTACAATGAGCAGTTCTTC CASTNRRQYNEQFF
TRBJ1-2 TRBD1 14 TRBV29-1 many TGCAGCGTTGAACCAGCGGGACAGGGTTATGGCTACACCTTC CSVEPAGQGYGYTF
TRBJ2-5 TRBD2 23 TRBV14 many TGTGCCAGCAGCCAAGCTAGAGGGGTACGACGTTTGAGACTAGCGGAAAAACAAGAGACCCAGTACTTC CASSQARGVRRLRLAEKQETQYF
TRBJ2-3 TRBD2 19 TRBV2 . TGTGCCAGCAGGACGATAAAGCCGGGACTAGCGGGAGTCCCAGATACGCAGTATTTT CASRTIKPGLAGVPDTQYF
TRBJ2-1 TRBD2 15 TRBV29-1 many TGCAGCGTTGAAGAGGCGGGAGGTATTTACAATGAGCAGTTCTTC CSVEEAGGIYNEQFF
TRBJ2-3 TRBD2 19 TRBV7-3 many TGTGCCAGCAGCTTACTAGCGGGGGGCCGAGGATCTAGCACAGATACGCAGTATTTT CASSLLAGGRGSSTDTQYF
TRBJ2-7 . 16 TRBV5-1 many TGCGCCAGCAGCTTGGGGGTGGAGGTACCCCGAGGCGAGCAGTACTTC CASSLGVEVPRGEQYF
TRBJ2-2 . 12 TRBV12-3/TRBV12-4 . TGTGCCAGCAGTTTCCGGCCCGGGGAGCTGTTTTTT CASSFRPGELFF
TRBJ1-1 . 14 TRBV25-1 . TGTGCCAGCACCCCGTCTGGGAGAAACACTGAAGCTTTCTTT CASTPSGRNTEAFF
TRBJ2-3 TRBD1 17 TRBV4-1 few TGCGCCAGCAGCCAAAAGGGGGGGGACAGGGTAACAGATACGCAGTATTTT CASSQKGGDRVTDTQYF
TRBJ2-5 . 14 TRBV4-3 few TGCGCCAGCAGCCAAGGCCGGATAGGGGAGACCCAGTACTTC CASSQGRIGETQYF
TRBJ2-5 TRBD2 15 TRBV5-1 . TGCGCCAGCAGCTTTACCAGCGGGGGGGAAGAGACCCAGTACTTC CASSFTSGGEETQYF
TRBJ2-7 . 15 TRBV5-1 . TGCGCCAGCAGCGTCTACCGGGACTTGATATACGAGCAGTACTTC CASSVYRDLIYEQYF
TRBJ1-1 TRBD1 15 TRBV11-2 many TGTGCCAGCAGCTCTCTACAGGGGTTGAGGGCTGAAGCTTTCTTT CASSSLQGLRAEAFF
TRBJ1-3 . 16 TRBV7-2 few TGTGCCAGCAGCTTAGGACTCCCGGGTAAAGGAAACACCATATATTTT CASSLGLPGKGNTIYF
TRBJ2-5 TRBD1 18 TRBV5-1 few TGCGCCAGCAGCCTTCAATCCGGGACAGGGGTATGGCAAGAGACCCAGTACTTC CASSLQSGTGVWQETQYF
TRBJ1-4 . 12 TRBV6-1 many TGTGCCAGCATCCAAGCTAATGAAAAACTGTTTTTT CASIQANEKLFF
TRBJ1-1 . 17 TRBV3-1 few TGTGCCAGCAGCCAAGGGGCAGGGCTTGATGGGAACACTGAAGCTTTCTTT CASSQGAGLDGNTEAFF
TRBJ2-1 . 17 TRBV11-2 few TGTGCCAGCAGCCCACGGGCCTTACGTTTCTCCTACAATGAGCAGTTCTTC CASSPRALRFSYNEQFF
TRBJ1-5 TRBD1 15 TRBV30 . TGTGCCTGGAGTAAAGGACAGGGGAACAATCAGCCCCAGCATTTT CAWSKGQGNNQPQHF
TRBJ2-3 TRBD2 14 TRBV12-3/TRBV12-4 . TGTGCCAGCAGCGAACTAGCGGGGGTAGATACGCAGTATTTT CASSELAGVDTQYF
TRBJ1-1 TRBD1 15 TRBV29-1 . TGCAGCTGCAACCCGACAGGGGCCAGGAACACTGAAGCTTTCTTT CSCNPTGARNTEAFF
TRBJ2-7 . 17 TRBV3-1 . TGTGCCAGCAGCCCAAGCTCTGGGTCTCTCGCCTCCCTCGAGCAGTACTTC CASSPSSGSLASLEQYF
TRBJ2-5 TRBD2 15 TRBV5-1 few TGCGCCAGCGGGACTAGCGGGGCCCTCCAAGAGACCCAGTACTTC CASGTSGALQETQYF
TRBJ2-5 . 14 TRBV12-3/TRBV12-4 few TGTGCCAGCAGACCTAGGGAGCTAGTAGAGACCCAGTACTTC CASRPRELVETQYF
TRBJ2-2 TRBD2 16 TRBV4-1 . TGCGCCAGCAGCCAAGAAGGCCTAGCGGGGCCCGGGGAGCTGTTTTTT CASSQEGLAGPGELFF
TRBJ1-2 . 14 TRBV20-1 many TGCAGTGCTAGCATACCGCCCGGAAACTATGGCTACACCTTC CSASIPPGNYGYTF
TRBJ1-4 . 17 TRBV3-1 . TGTGCCAGCAGCCAAGAAGTAGTCGGTACAACTAATGAAAAACTGTTTTTT CASSQEVVGTTNEKLFF
TRBJ1-2 TRBD1 16 TRBV5-1 many TGCGCCAGCAGCTTTACAGGGGAAAGTGCTAACTATGGCTACACCTTC CASSFTGESANYGYTF
TRBJ2-1 . 12 TRBV29-1 many TGCAGCGCGATGGTGAAGTACAATGAGCAGTTCTTC CSAMVKYNEQFF
TRBJ2-1 TRBD2 17 TRBV7-6 . TGTGCCAGCAGCTTAGTGGTGGGGTTAGCGGGATTCAATGAGCAGTTCTTC CASSLVVGLAGFNEQFF
TRBJ2-3 . 16 TRBV7-9 many TGTGCCAGCAGCTTATATTCCGCGGGGAGCACAGATACGCAGTATTTT CASSLYSAGSTDTQYF
TRBJ2-3 . 15 TRBV20-1 . TGCAGTGCTAGAGATTGGCCCCCGACCACAGATACGCAGTATTTT CSARDWPPTTDTQYF
TRBJ1-5 . 15 TRBV2 . TGTGCCAGCAAAGGATCAGAGATGGGCAATCAGCCCCAGCATTTT CASKGSEMGNQPQHF
TRBJ1-1 . 17 TRBV24-1 few TGTGCCACCAGTGACCACCCGGGGGGGGCTACGAACACTGAAGCTTTCTTT CATSDHPGGATNTEAFF
TRBJ1-2 TRBD1 17 TRBV11-2 few TGTGCCAGCAGCTTAAGGACAGGGGCCCTAGCCAACTATGGCTACACCTTC CASSLRTGALANYGYTF
TRBJ1-5 TRBD1 15 TRBV7-2 few TGTGCCAGCAGCCCCGGACAGGTTGGGAATCAGCCCCAGCATTTT CASSPGQVGNQPQHF
TRBJ2-5 . 14 TRBV7-9 . TGTGCCAGCAGCTTAGAATCTGCACAAGAGACCCAGTACTTC CASSLESAQETQYF
TRBJ1-5 TRBD1 15 TRBV7-9 few TGTGCCAGCAGCTTCGGACAGGGCAGCAATCAGCCCCAGCATTTT CASSFGQGSNQPQHF
TRBJ1-4 TRBD1 14 TRBV18 few TGTGCCAGCTCACCACCGGGACAGGGTGAAAAACTGTTTTTT CASSPPGQGEKLFF
TRBJ1-5 . 16 TRBV4-1 few TGCGCCAGCAGCCAAGATGTATTGACAGCTAATCAGCCCCAGCATTTT CASSQDVLTANQPQHF
TRBJ2-7 . 15 TRBV28 . TGTGCCAGTAGGAGGGGAACCGGCTTGGGATACGAGCAGTACTTC CASRRGTGLGYEQYF
TRBJ2-1 TRBD2 22 TRBV12-3/TRBV12-4 . TGTGCCAGCAGTTTAGCCCGGCGGGGGACTAGCGGGCCGAAAAGCTCCTACAATGAGCAGTTCTTC CASSLARRGTSGPKSSYNEQFF
TRBJ2-3 . 13 TRBV5-1 few TGCGCCAGCAGCTTGGCCATGGGGGATACGCAGTATTTT CASSLAMGDTQYF
TRBJ1-2 . 14 TRBV7-9 few TGTGCCACCCCAAGGCGGGGGGGATTCTATGGCTACACCTTC CATPRRGGFYGYTF
TRBJ1-2 TRBD1 14 TRBV6-5 many TGTGCCAGCAGTTGGGGACAGGCTAACTATGGCTACACCTTC CASSWGQANYGYTF
TRBJ2-7 . 11 TRBV12-3/TRBV12-4 many TGTGCCAGCAGTTCTGACTACGAGCAGTACTTC CASSSDYEQYF
TRBJ2-3 TRBD1 14 TRBV20-1 . TGCAGTGCTAGTTCCAGGGGGCGCACAGATACGCAGTATTTT CSASSRGRTDTQYF